This T cell receptor beta chain was profiled in a study of T cell responses to AZD1222 COVID-19 vaccine. Study findings and constraints: Nearly half of the spike-specific TCRs reportedly recognize variant regions that carry no mutations. White British donors predominated, females outnumbered males, and clonal diversity was possibly underestimated.

Doses given second, at about 4 or about 12 weeks, were pooled. Between the trimmed V and J ends, which lost 0 bases and 0 bases, there was a span of 13 bases. CDR1 is WNHNN, CDR2 SYGVQD, per germline (reference sequence). This CDR3 has 17 amino acids. Concerning this clone itself: The antigen is not known.

Here immunoSEQ multiplex PCR was the method, and the copy in TCRdb shows in-frame clones only, minus some. The repertoire holds more than 150,000 clones, with 94% as singletons. The TCR originated in an adult who received the AZD1222 COVID-19 vaccine. The J gene is TRBJ2-3, the V gene TRBV10-1; TRBD1 might be the D (5 bases). The sequenced sample was peripheral blood, obtained 28 days after the second AZD1222 dose. CDR3 DNA: TGCGCCAGCAGTGAGTCGTCGGCAGGGTCTAGCACAGATACGCAGTATTTT. It yields the protein CASSESSAGSSTDTQYF.